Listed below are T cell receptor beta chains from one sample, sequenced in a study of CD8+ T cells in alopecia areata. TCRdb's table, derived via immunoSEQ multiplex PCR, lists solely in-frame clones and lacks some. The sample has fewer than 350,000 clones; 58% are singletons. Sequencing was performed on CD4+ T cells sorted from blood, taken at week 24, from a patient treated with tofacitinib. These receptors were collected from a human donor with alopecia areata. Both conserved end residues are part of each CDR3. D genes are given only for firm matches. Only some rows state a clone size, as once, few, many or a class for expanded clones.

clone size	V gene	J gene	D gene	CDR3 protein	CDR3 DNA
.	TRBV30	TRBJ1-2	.	CAWSVLPAGGYTF	TGTGCCTGGAGTGTACTACCGGCAGGGGGCTACACCTTC
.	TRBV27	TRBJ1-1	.	CASSLGSGGNTEAFF	TGTGCCAGCAGTTTGGGTTCGGGGGGGAACACTGAAGCTTTCTTT
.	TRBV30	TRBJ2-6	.	CACSQGNSGANVLTF	TGTGCCTGTAGCCAGGGGAACTCTGGGGCCAACGTCCTGACTTTC
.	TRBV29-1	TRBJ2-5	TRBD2	CSVSGGEETQYF	TGCAGCGTTAGCGGGGGGGAAGAGACCCAGTACTTC
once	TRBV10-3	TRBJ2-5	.	CAISESGGETQYF	TGTGCCATCAGTGAGTCTGGGGGAGAGACCCAGTACTTC
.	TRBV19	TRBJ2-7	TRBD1	CASSMPGQAHKQYF	TGTGCCAGTAGTATGCCGGGACAGGCCCACAAGCAGTACTTC
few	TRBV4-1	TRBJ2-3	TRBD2	CASSQGLAGVVTDTQYF	TGCGCCAGCAGCCAAGGACTAGCGGGGGTGGTTACAGATACGCAGTATTTT
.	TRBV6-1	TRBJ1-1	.	CASSPAASGVTEAFF	TGTGCCAGCAGTCCCGCGGCCAGCGGGGTAACTGAAGCTTTCTTT
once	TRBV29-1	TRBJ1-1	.	CSVAVLNTEAFF	TGCAGCGTTGCTGTCTTAAACACTGAAGCTTTCTTT
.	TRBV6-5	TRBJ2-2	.	CASSERTSRELFF	TGTGCCAGCAGTGAAAGGACTTCCAGGGAGCTGTTTTTT
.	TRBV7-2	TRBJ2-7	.	CASSLAGQVGEQYF	TGTGCCAGCAGCTTAGCCGGTCAGGTAGGAGAGCAGTACTTC
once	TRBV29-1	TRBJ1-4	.	CSVEEGTTNEKLFF	TGCAGCGTTGAAGAGGGGACGACTAATGAAAAACTGTTTTTT
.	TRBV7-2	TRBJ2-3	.	CASSPRAGGGTDTQYF	TGTGCCAGCAGCCCCAGGGCAGGGGGGGGCACAGATACGCAGTATTTT
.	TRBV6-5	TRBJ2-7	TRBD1	CASRTGRNYEQYF	TGTGCCAGCCGGACAGGGAGGAACTACGAGCAGTACTTC
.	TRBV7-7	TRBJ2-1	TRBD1	CASSLDTGGTGRNEQFF	TGTGCTAGCAGCTTAGATACGGGTGGGACAGGGAGGAATGAGCAGTTCTTC
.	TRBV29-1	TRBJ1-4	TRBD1	CSGEVIGQGREKLFF	TGCAGCGGTGAGGTTATAGGACAGGGGCGAGAAAAACTGTTTTTT
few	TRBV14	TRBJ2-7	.	CASSQDDRQNYF	TGTGCCAGCAGCCAAGACGACAGGCAGAATTACTTC
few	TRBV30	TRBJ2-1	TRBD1	CAWSPTGSPYNEQFF	TGTGCCTGGAGTCCGACAGGGAGCCCCTACAATGAGCAGTTCTTC
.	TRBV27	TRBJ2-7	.	CASRPDLSYEQYF	TGTGCCAGCCGGCCAGATCTCTCCTACGAGCAGTACTTC
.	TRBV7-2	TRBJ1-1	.	CASSQTGQAFF	TGTGCCAGCAGCCAAACAGGGCAAGCTTTCTTT
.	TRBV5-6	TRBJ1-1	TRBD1	CASSLGQEVMNTEAFF	TGTGCCAGCAGCCTGGGACAGGAGGTCATGAACACTGAAGCTTTCTTT
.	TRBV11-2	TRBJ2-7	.	CASSLGYRAKPYEQYF	TGTGCCAGCAGCTTAGGGTACAGGGCCAAGCCCTACGAGCAGTACTTC
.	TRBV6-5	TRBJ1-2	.	CASRSWALGYTF	TGTGCCAGCAGGTCTTGGGCTCTGGGCTACACCTTC
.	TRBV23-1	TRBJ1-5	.	CASSRGSGHQPQHF	TGCGCCAGCAGTCGTGGATCTGGTCATCAGCCCCAGCATTTT
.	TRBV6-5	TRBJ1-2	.	CASSPLRTNYGYTF	TGTGCCAGCAGCCCGCTCCGGACTAACTATGGCTACACCTTC
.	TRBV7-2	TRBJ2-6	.	CASSSVSGANVLTF	TGTGCCAGCAGCTCCGTCTCTGGGGCCAACGTCCTGACTTTC
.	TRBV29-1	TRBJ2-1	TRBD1	CSVNIKSAGTGSYNEQFF	TGCAGCGTAAACATTAAATCCGCCGGGACAGGCTCCTACAATGAGCAGTTCTTC
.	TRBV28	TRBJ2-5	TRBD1	CASSTDRGRLEETQYF	TGTGCCAGCAGTACCGACAGGGGGCGATTGGAAGAGACCCAGTACTTC
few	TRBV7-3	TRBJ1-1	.	CASGHRNTEAFF	TGTGCCAGCGGGCATAGGAACACTGAAGCTTTCTTT
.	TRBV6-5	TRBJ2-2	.	CASSYDGATNTGELFF	TGTGCCAGCAGTTACGATGGGGCGACGAACACCGGGGAGCTGTTTTTT